These 11 T cell receptor beta chains were sequenced from one sample in a study of T cells in Graves' hyperthyroidism and ophthalmopathy. Researchers amplified the TCR beta CDR3 regions from RNA transcripts. HTBI primers were the set used in a first-round RT-PCR of the TCR CDR3. TCRdb itself ran the multiplex PCR reads through MiXCR, one entry per CDR3 protein. This sample has about 640,000 distinct CDR3 sequences, with roughly 14% found just once. The sample taken for sequencing was blood. These receptors originate from a woman between 45 and 65 years old with Graves' ophthalmopathy.

Many counts were recorded for this clonotype. The V and J genes are TRBV20-1 and TRBJ2-1, with 9 bases that match TRBD2. J gave up 9 bases and V 1 base, and 10 bases lay outside the gene matches. The CDR3 loop spans 15 amino acids. Germline V gives CDR1 DFQATT, CDR2 SNEGSKA (reference sequence). CDR3 in amino acids: CSARGLAGEEGEQFF. The CDR3 nucleotides read TGCAGTGCTAGAGGGTTAGCGGGAGAGGAAGGTGAGCAGTTCTTC.

The chain employs TRBV5-1 and TRBJ2-2; 8 nucleotides agree with TRBD1. Trimming took 4 bases from V and 6 from J; bases not matched to a gene: 8. The CDR3 extends over 15 amino acids. Germline-derived CDR1 and CDR2 are SGHRS and YFSETQ. The CDR3 protein is CASSHRQGISGELFF. For the CDR3, the DNA is TGCGCCAGCAGCCATCGACAGGGGATATCCGGGGAGCTGTTTTTT. The full variable domain, completed using reference TRBV5-1 and TRBJ2-2, is KAGVTQTPRYLIKTRGQQVTLSCSPISGHRSVSWYQQTPGQGLQFLFEYFSETQRNKGNFPGRFSGRQFSNSRSEMNVSTLELGDSALYLCASSHRQGISGELFFGEGSRLTVL.

This chain connects TRBV20-1 to TRBJ2-3, with D perhaps matching TRBD1 (5 bases). The CDR3 runs 17 residues. Germline CDR1 and CDR2: DFQATT and SNEGSKA (reference sequence). Trimming took 5 bases from V and 2 from J, leaving 23 bases between them. For the CDR3, the DNA is TGCAGTGCTGATTCGAGGTGGTTAGGGGCGAACACAGATACGCAGTATTTT. Its translation is CSADSRWLGANTDTQYF.

The chain couples TRBV3-1 to TRBJ2-1; D remains unclear. The CDR3 sequence is 12 residues long. From germline, CDR1 is LGHDT and CDR2 YNNKEL (reference sequence). Trimming took 4 bases from V and 8 from J, leaving 9 bases between them. In DNA, the CDR3 is TGTGCCAGCAGCCTATCGATGCATGAGCAGTTCTTC. The encoded protein is CASSLSMHEQFF.

There are many counts of this clonotype. The chain carries TRBV6-1 and TRBJ2-1; 10 positions agree with TRBD2. Germline V lookup: CDR1 MNHNS, CDR2 SASEGT. With 2 bases clipped from V and 4 bases from J, the junction kept 2 bases outside the gene matches. This CDR3 is built from 15 residues. CDR3 bases: TGTGCCAGCAGTGAAAAGACTAGCGGGTACAATGAGCAGTTCTTC. Its translation is CASSEKTSGYNEQFF.

This clonotype was seen a few times. Since a much larger clone is just one base distant, this may be a read error. This sequence joins TRBV2 and TRBJ2-3, with 7 bases lining up with TRBD1. Germline V gene data show CDR1 as SNHLY and CDR2 as FYNNEI. J lost 3 bases, V lost 8 bases, and 14 bases had no gene match. The CDR3 length is 16 residues. CDR3 bases: TGTGCCAGCGGTGCGCCCCCGGGACAGAGAACAGATACGCAGTATTTT. Translated: CASGAPPGQRTDTQYF.

This clonotype was found many times. This chain uses TRBV12-3 or TRBV12-4 with TRBJ2-1, with 7 bases identical to TRBD1. With 4 bases clipped from V and 8 bases from J, the junction kept 8 bases outside the gene matches. CDR3 size: 14 residues. CDR3 amino acids: CASSSQNRGDEQFF. DNA of the CDR3: TGTGCCAGCAGTTCCCAAAACAGGGGCGATGAGCAGTTCTTC.

In its sample, this clonotype was seen many times. The chain joins TRBV7-8 to TRBJ1-1, with TRBD1 as a possible D gene (6 bases). The CDR3 is made up of 15 amino acids. V was cut by 2 bases and J by 1 base, with 11 bases left in between. Germline V CDR1 and CDR2: SGHVS, FQNEAQ. The CDR3 spells CASSLLDRRNTEAFF. The CDR3 nucleotides are TGTGCCAGCAGCTTACTGGACAGACGGAACACTGAAGCTTTCTTT.

This chain links TRBV5-1 with TRBJ1-4; D is unresolved. This CDR3 comprises 16 residues. The ends were cut back, 4 bases at V and 1 base at J, with 14 bases in the middle. Germline CDR1 SGHRS, CDR2 YFSETQ. CDR3 residues: CASSLNSLGTNEKLFF. CDR3 nucleotides: TGCGCCAGCAGCCTCAACAGCTTGGGAACTAATGAAAAACTGTTTTTT.

This clonotype was observed at least ten times. This chain joins TRBV5-5 and TRBJ1-1; D might be TRBD1 (5 bases). Germline CDR1 reads SGHKS; CDR2 reads YYEKEE (reference sequence). Trimming removed 2 bases at V and 4 bases at J, with 15 bases between. The CDR3 is 15 amino acids. The CDR3 bases are TGTGCCAGCAGCTTTGCCGGGACCGGGTCCACTGAAGCTTTCTTT. Its translation: CASSFAGTGSTEAFF.

V usage is TRBV5-1 and J usage is TRBJ2-2, with 10 bases lining up with TRBD1. The length of the CDR3 is 19 residues. Germline loops: CDR1 SGHRS, CDR2 YFSETQ. With 1 base clipped from V and 2 bases from J, the junction kept 11 bases outside the gene matches. CDR3 loop: CASSLSRPDRGLNTGELFF. The CDR3 bases are TGCGCCAGCAGCTTGTCTCGGCCAGACAGGGGGCTTAACACCGGGGAGCTGTTTTTT.